This T cell receptor beta chain comes out of a study of CD4+ T cells in melanoma. TCRdb's table, derived via immunoSEQ multiplex PCR, lists solely in-frame clones and lacks some. This table has about 140,000 clones, about 93% appearing once. This CDR3 spans 12 amino acids. Germline loops: CDR1 LGHNT, CDR2 FRNRAP. V was trimmed by 2 bases and J by 1 base, leaving 0 bases between them. This chain links TRBV12-5 with TRBJ1-5; D remains unclear. The clonotype originates from a human donor with melanoma. The CDR3 spells CASGLSNQPQHF. In DNA form, the CDR3 reads TGTGCTAGTGGTTTGAGCAATCAGCCCCAGCATTTT.